The 9 T cell receptor beta chains below come from one sample, sequenced in a study of blood T cell repertoires in COVID-19. Using immunoSEQ multiplex PCR, the repertoire was profiled, and TCRdb retains in-frame clones only, with some absent. The sample records roughly 300,000 clones, 85% being singletons. Sequencing used peripheral blood. The receptors derive from a human donor in a cohort sampled during active COVID-19.

The J gene is TRBJ2-1, the V gene TRBV5-6; TRBD1 aligns across 8 bases. V shed 1 base and J 4 bases; nucleotides not matched to a gene: 13. The CDR3 runs to 18 residues. Looked up from germline, CDR1 is SGHDT and CDR2 is YYEEEE. CDR3 sequence: CASSLFITRGRRYNEQFF. The DNA for the CDR3 is TGTGCCAGCAGCTTGTTTATTACCAGGGGGCGAAGGTACAATGAGCAGTTCTTC.

This chain's CDR3 is CAISEREDSNQPQHF. The CDR3 DNA reads as TGTGCCATCAGTGAGCGGGAAGATAGCAATCAGCCCCAGCATTTT. V gene TRBV10-3 combines with J gene TRBJ1-5; D is uncertain. The CDR3 has 15 amino acids. Germline V CDR1 and CDR2: ENHRY, SYGVKD. V lost 2 bases and J 0 bases, leaving 8 bases between the germline ends.

The chain is built from TRBV9 and TRBJ2-3; a possible D gene is TRBD1 (6 bases). V lost 3 bases and J lost 2, with 10 bases in between. CDR1 is SGDLS, CDR2 YYNGEE, per germline. The CDR3 totals 14 residues. For the CDR3, the DNA is TGTGCCAGCAGCGAACAGGGATACACAGATACGCAGTATTTT. Its translation is CASSEQGYTDTQYF.

This chain links TRBV19 with TRBJ1-4; tentative D call: TRBD1 (6 bases). V lost 2 bases to trimming and J lost 7 bases, with 11 bases between them. This CDR3 comprises 14 residues. The V gene's germline CDR1 is LNHDA and CDR2 SQIVND (reference sequence). The CDR3 reads CASSIRQGREKLFF. Written as DNA, the CDR3 is TGTGCCAGTAGTATACGGCAGGGGCGTGAAAAACTGTTTTTT.

This chain uses TRBV9 with TRBJ1-3; a weak D match, TRBD1 (5 bases). The CDR3 is 12 amino acids. V was trimmed by 9 bases and J by 4 bases, leaving 11 bases between them. Germline loops: CDR1 SGDLS, CDR2 YYNGEE. The CDR3 is CAKGKGGNTIYF. The CDR3 nucleotides are TGTGCCAAGGGGAAGGGGGGAAACACCATATATTTT.

The genes are TRBV6-6 and TRBJ1-4, with D tentatively TRBD1 (6 bases). The CDR3 has 16 amino acids. CDR1 and CDR2 from the germline V gene are MNHNY and SVGAGI (reference sequence). V was pared by 6 bases and J by 0 bases, with 14 bases between. The CDR3 coding sequence is TGTGCCAGCAGGTTAGGGGAGGGGGCAACTAATGAAAAACTGTTTTTT. Translating gives CASRLGEGATNEKLFF.

The chain uses TRBV19 and TRBJ2-1; possibly TRBD1 for D (5 bases). Trimming cost V 4 bases and J 10 bases, with 8 bases left between them. CDR1 and CDR2 (germline): LNHDA, SQIVND (reference sequence). The CDR3 length is 11 residues. The CDR3 DNA reads as TGTGCCAGTAGTACCGGACAAGAGCAGTTCTTC. Amino acid sequence: CASSTGQEQFF. The full variable domain, in which reference TRBV19 and TRBJ2-1 provide the parts outside the CDR3, is DGGITQSPKYLFRKEGQNVTLSCEQNLNHDAMYWYRQDPGQGLRLIYYSQIVNDFQKGDIAEGYSVSREKKESFPLTVTSAQKNPTAFYLCASSTGQEQFFGPGTRLTVL.

The rearrangement links TRBV27 to TRBJ1-1; D is unclear. With 1 base removed from V and 6 bases from J, the gap between germline ends came to 9 bases. This CDR3 comprises 13 residues. Germline CDR1 MNHEY, CDR2 SMNVEV (reference sequence). CDR3 coding DNA: TGTGCCAGCAGTTTATTTAAGGGAGCTGAAGCTTTCTTT. Translating gives CASSLFKGAEAFF.

The chain recombines TRBV6-5 with TRBJ1-4; D call uncertain. CDR1 is MNHEY and CDR2 is SVGAGI in the germline V gene. The CDR3 runs to 12 residues. V was clipped by 6 bases and J by 8 bases, with 10 bases between them. DNA for the CDR3: TGTGCCAGCAGAAGAGGTGGAGAAAAACTGTTTTTT. This translates into CASRRGGEKLFF.